The source of this TCR beta chain is a study of pediatric ulcerative colitis (dated by TCRdb to between 2019 and 2020). As for the study more broadly: Of the ulcerative colitis patients, about 7 had pancolitis and two had left-sided colitis, and histology in every patient was consistent with ulcerative colitis. From nine newly diagnosed, treatment-naive pediatric ulcerative colitis patients and a few non-IBD control children, paired blood and rectal samples were collected. The Pediatric Ulcerative Colitis Activity Index classified a couple of patients as having mild disease, several as having moderate disease and three as having acute severe colitis.

The CDR3 runs 17 residues from the cysteine to the phenylalanine. CDR3 DNA is the only sequence kept; it has 51 bases, read in frame from the first base. The germline V gene provides CDR1 SGHAT and CDR2 FQNNGV. After removal of 5 bases from V and 0 bases from J, the junction retains 7 bases not matched to a gene. The paper as a whole reports these results and caveats: T cells from blood may have been included in the rectal pinch biopsies, particularly in patients with overt colitis. Only a handful of individuals were included in the healthy control group, which was small. Two rectal CDR3 clonotypes were found in every ulcerative colitis patient but in no control. Clonal overlap between a subject's own blood and rectum was significantly greater in ulcerative colitis patients than in controls, which suggests more T cell trafficking to inflamed tissue. Features of the rectal repertoire distinguished controls, mild-moderate colitis patients and acute severe colitis patients, and in acute severe colitis rectal diversity was lower because of clonal expansions. A couple of patients' blood samples yielded substantially fewer templates for technical reasons and were excluded from blood-rectal overlap analysis. Because repertoires were derived from total lymphocyte DNA, patterns in rare subsets such as regulatory T cells may not have been reflected.

Using the immunoSEQ TRB Survey service, rearranged CDR3 beta regions were amplified from genomic DNA with multiplex V and J primers. To keep depth equal across samples, survey-level sequencing depth of up to 500,000 reads per sample was applied. The libraries were purified and pooled, then sequenced using Illumina technology. The original methods were these. immunoSEQ online tools were used for productive clonality, sample overlap, pairwise scatters, CDR3 beta length, V/D/J gene usage and productiveness. Calculated diversity was defined as the number of unique rearrangements divided by total templates, multiplied by 100, and Shannon and Simpson indices were computed as well. For principal component analysis, Z-score normalized data were analyzed with the R prcomp function and the ggbiplot package. Blood-rectal clonal overlap within each subject was quantified with Morisita's index. Held by TCRdb, this immuneACCESS table contains in-frame sequences only and omits some clones. Under half of the omission traces to an unresolved V gene where checked; the cause of the rest is unknown. Clone size and the V and J calls come from that table; the DNA yielded D and trimming. Across this sample there are more than 15,000 clones, with roughly 70% seen only once. Roughly 3.6% of the sample comes from the top ten.

During colonoscopy, one to two pinch biopsies were obtained from the rectum for research. Before the diagnostic colonoscopy, none of the ulcerative colitis patients had been given immunosuppressive medication. Before DNA was isolated, the rectal biopsies underwent proteinase K digestion. The Wizard kit (Promega) was used to extract genomic DNA from blood and intestinal samples. About this clone itself: Which antigen it targets is not known. The sample holds no much larger clone one base away, and base qualities are not on file.

The chain is made from TRBV11-2 and TRBJ1-6; the central 7 bases match TRBD1. The specimen sequenced was gut tissue. The TCR sequence derives from a girl aged 5-17 years with moderate ulcerative colitis. The DNA sequence reads TGTGCCAGCAGCATACTGGGACAGAGCTCCTATAATTCACCCCTCCACTTT. The resulting protein is CASSILGQSSYNSPLHF. Reference TRBV11-2 and TRBJ1-6 genes cover what lies past the CDR3, so the full variable domain is EAGVAQSPRYKIIEKRQSVAFWCNPISGHATLYWYQQILGQGPKLLIQFQNNGVVDDSQLPKDRFSAERLKGVDSTLKIQPAKLEDSAVYLCASSILGQSSYNSPLHFGNGTRLTVT.